The TCR beta chain described here comes from a study of CD8+CD57+ T cells in acquired aplastic anemia (dated by TCRdb to 2016 to 2019). A note on the overall study: Extracted DNA from sorted CD4+ and CD8+ cells averaged around 3.2 ug, ranging from about 0.18 to 27.4 ug. CD8+CD57+ expansion was defined as a frequency above the mean frequency observed in healthy subjects.

The patients picked for sequencing were ones in whom flow cytometry had shown an expansion of CD8+CD57+ cells. All patients had severe acquired aplastic anemia diagnosed by International Study of Aplastic Anemia and Agranulocytosis and Camitta criteria. No patient had received any therapy when blood was sampled. In this study, sorted CD4+ and CD8+ T cells from the blood of healthy subjects and of severe aplastic anemia patients had their TCR repertoires deep-sequenced. Patients were enrolled in the USA under clinicaltrials.gov protocols 00001620, 01623167, 00001397, 00071045, 00081523 and 00961064. Ficoll-Paque density gradient centrifugation was used to isolate peripheral blood mononuclear cells. Before DNA was extracted, CD4+ and CD8+ T cells were sorted using either FACS or magnetic beads. This clonotype was picked up many times. Its antigen is unknown. Per-base quality was not reported, and no clone a single base away is much larger than it.

V and J are trimmed by 7 bases and 1 base, and the gene matches miss 4 bases of the junction. The CDR3 sequence holds 14 residues, the cysteine and phenylalanine included. Only the CDR3 part of the read is kept: 42 bases, read in frame from the first base. The CDR1 and CDR2 encoded by the germline V gene are SNHLY and FYNNEI. Genomic DNA served as template for TCR beta VDJ combination and CDR3 sequence profiling. An Illumina HiSeq 2000 was used for TCR repertoire sequencing. In the authors' own workflow: Repertoire assessment relied on Simpson's diversity index, CDR3 size and DJ length profiles, and TRBV/TRBJ rearrangement plots. Whichever DNA sequence was most abundant in the deep sequencing data was defined as the immunodominant clone. CDR3 amino acid sequences were checked for sharing between subjects and were compared against published repertoires and the VDJdb database. TCRdb trimmed the raw reads at Q25, called clones with MiXCR and kept productive beta chains. Rows are unified per CDR3 protein, each entry keeping the most common DNA and genes. The V and J calls here are based on TCRdb, not the publication. The sample table records more than 150,000 distinct CDR3 sequences; roughly half of these occur just once. 9.7% of the sample is in the top ten clones.

The paper's findings and limits, for the study overall: CD8+ Simpson's diversity did not differ significantly between patients and healthy controls (P=0.060). Around 27 CD8+ CDR3 sequences were found in both patients and controls but appeared to be highly expressed in patients and within the immunodominant clones of the patients.

The sequencing input was sorted CD4+, CD8+, or CD8+CD57+ T cells (not recorded which) from PBMCs. The sequence derives from a human donor with aplastic anemia. Here the chain combines TRBV2 and TRBJ2-3; 8 central bases correspond to TRBD1. The CDR3 region has the sequence CASIWGQGTDTQYF. The nucleotides are TGTGCCAGCATATGGGGACAGGGCACAGATACGCAGTATTTT.